These 25 T cell receptor beta chains were all obtained from the same sample, sequenced in a study of T cells in Graves' hyperthyroidism and ophthalmopathy. RNA transcripts served as the template for amplifying TCR beta CDR3 regions. TCR CDR3 regions were first amplified by RT-PCR with HTBI primers. Each CDR3 protein is one row after TCRdb ran MiXCR on the multiplex PCR reads. The repertoire holds 500,000 to 600,000 distinct CDR3 sequences, with around 46% as singletons. Specimen: peripheral blood or thyroid tissue (not recorded which). These TCRs come from an adult woman with Graves' disease, either hyperthyroidism or ophthalmopathy (not recorded which).

This rearrangement joins TRBV7-8 to TRBJ2-3; D unresolved. The V end lost 2 bases, the J end lost 5 bases, and 14 bases lay between the germline ends. The CDR3 loop spans 15 amino acids. Germline V gene sequence: CDR1 SGHVS, CDR2 FQNEAQ. The CDR3, as DNA: TGTGCCAGCAGCTTATCTGGGCTTCGGAGAGATACGCAGTATTTT. Translation: CASSLSGLRRDTQYF. Full variable domain (missing parts from reference TRBV7-8 and TRBJ2-3): GAGVSQSPRYKVAKRGQDVALRCDPISGHVSLFWYQQALGQGPEFLTYFQNEAQLDKSGLPSDRFFAERPEGSVSTLKIQRTQQEDSAVYLCASSLSGLRRDTQYFGPGTRLTVL.

This clonotype was recorded at least ten times. V usage is TRBV10-3 and J usage is TRBJ1-1; a weak D match, TRBD1 (6 bases). Per germline, CDR1 ENHRY and CDR2 SYGVKD. This CDR3 has 17 residues. V lost 0 bases and J lost 1, with 15 bases in between. CDR3 DNA: TGTGCCATCAGTGAGTCCATTTTAACAGGGTCGAACACTGAAGCTTTCTTT. Encoded protein: CAISESILTGSNTEAFF.

This clonotype was found a few times. This chain uses TRBV27 with TRBJ2-7; D possibly corresponds to TRBD1 (5 bases). V gave up 6 bases and J gave up 2 bases, with 17 bases separating them. CDR1 and CDR2 from the germline V gene are MNHEY and SMNVEV (reference sequence). This CDR3 contains 15 residues. The CDR3: CASSPGWSPAYEQYF. Here the CDR3 DNA reads TGTGCCAGCAGCCCAGGGTGGAGCCCTGCCTACGAGCAGTACTTC.

This chain uses TRBV11-2 with TRBJ2-5, with a possible D match to TRBD2 (6 bases). V lost 10 bases and J lost 0, with 15 bases in between. CDR3 size: 14 residues. Germline CDR1 reads SGHAT; CDR2 reads FQNNGV. CDR3: CATNGGTDQETQYF. In DNA form, the CDR3 reads TGTGCCACAAACGGCGGGACGGACCAAGAGACCCAGTACTTC.

V is TRBV12-3 or TRBV12-4 and J is TRBJ1-1; D uncertain. V was cut by 1 base and J by 5 bases, with 5 bases left in between. The CDR3 loop spans 12 amino acids. CDR3 DNA: TGTGCCAGCAGTTTAGTCATGACTGAAGCTTTCTTT. Residues: CASSLVMTEAFF.

This chain joins TRBV6-5 and TRBJ1-4; the D gene is possibly TRBD1 (5 bases). This CDR3 contains 14 residues. Trimming took off 6 bases at V and 6 bases at J, with 14 bases between the two ends. Germline CDR1 is MNHEY and CDR2 is SVGAGI. The CDR3 coding sequence is TGTGCCAGCAGCCCTTCAGGGAGACATGAAAAACTGTTTTTT. Its protein product is CASSPSGRHEKLFF.

The chain has TRBV19 and TRBJ2-7; D tentatively fits TRBD1 or TRBD2 (5 bases each). This CDR3 is built from 15 residues. The germline gives CDR1 LNHDA, CDR2 SQIVND (reference sequence). V lost 1 base and J lost 3, with 13 bases in between. The CDR3 loop reads CASSIAGRSFYEQYF. CDR3 nucleotides: TGTGCCAGTAGTATAGCGGGGCGGTCCTTCTACGAGCAGTACTTC.

In its sample, this clonotype was seen many times. The chain has TRBV7-9 and TRBJ1-3, with 8 bases lining up with TRBD1. With V trimmed by 3 bases and J by 6 bases, 4 bases remained unmatched. Germline V gene sequence: CDR1 SEHNR, CDR2 FQNEAQ (reference sequence). This CDR3 spans 14 amino acids. This chain's CDR3 is CASSFGQGANTIYF. CDR3 nucleotide sequence: TGTGCCAGCAGCTTTGGACAGGGCGCAAACACCATATATTTT.

The genes are TRBV7-2 and TRBJ2-1, with 10 nucleotides matching TRBD2. V shed 1 base and J 10 bases; nucleotides not matched to a gene: 7. This CDR3 is built from 15 residues. CDR1 is SGHTA, CDR2 FQGNSA, per germline. The DNA for the CDR3 is TGTGCCAGCAGCTTAGGTGGGACTAGCGTTTGGGAGCAGTTCTTC. The encoded protein is CASSLGGTSVWEQFF.

V gene TRBV5-1 combines with J gene TRBJ1-2; a possible D gene is TRBD1 (6 bases). The V and J ends lost 0 bases and 4 bases respectively, with 13 bases between them. The CDR3 is made up of 15 amino acids. The germline V gene encodes CDR1 SGHRS and CDR2 YFSETQ. This CDR3 reads CASSLEGQIAYGYTF. The CDR3, as DNA: TGCGCCAGCAGCTTGGAGGGACAAATTGCCTATGGCTACACCTTC.

J is TRBJ1-1 and V is TRBV20-1; D perhaps matches TRBD1 (5 bases). The germline V gene encodes CDR1 DFQATT and CDR2 SNEGSKA (reference sequence). Trimming removed 5 bases at V and 1 base at J, with 14 bases between. The CDR3 is 14 residues long. The CDR3 DNA follows: TGCAGTGCTCTCATTCGGGGGGGGAACACTGAAGCTTTCTTT. This sequence encodes CSALIRGGNTEAFF.

This sequence joins TRBV10-3 and TRBJ1-5; 7 bases map to TRBD1. V lost 11 bases to trimming and J lost 7 bases; unmatched junction nucleotides: 8. The CDR3 contains 12 residues. Germline CDR1 and CDR2: ENHRY and SYGVKD. The CDR3 nucleotides read TGTGCCGTTACAGGGGATTGGCAGCCCCAGCATTTT. It encodes CAVTGDWQPQHF.

This clonotype has a handful of counts. Lacking the conserved final phenylalanine or tryptophan, this CDR3 likely reflects a read error. The limits of the CDR3 on the DNA are not certain, so only TCRdb's listed CDR3 is given. This chain uses TRBV24-1 with TRBJ2-2; whether TRBD1, the table's D call, matches the DNA was not checked. Per the germline V gene, CDR1 is KGHDR and CDR2 is SFDVKD. The CDR3 has 9 residues if both end residues are counted. The CDR3 sequence: CATSDSGGA.

In this sample, this clonotype turned up once. J is TRBJ2-2 and V is TRBV6-5; 10 bases map to TRBD2. V was pared by 6 bases and J by 7 bases, with 17 bases of the junction left unmatched. Germline-derived CDR1 and CDR2 are MNHEY and SVGAGI. CDR3 size: 18 residues. As DNA, the CDR3 is TGTGCCAGCAGACCCAACCGACAGGGGACTAGCGCGTACGGGGAGCTGTTTTTT. Protein product: CASRPNRQGTSAYGELFF.

The chain has TRBV2 and TRBJ2-5, with 9 nucleotides matching TRBD2. The CDR3 loop spans 13 amino acids. The V and J ends lost 6 bases and 5 bases, in that order; junction bases with no gene match: 4. Per germline, CDR1 SNHLY and CDR2 FYNNEI. In nucleotides, the CDR3 is TGTGCCAGCAGAGCGGGAGGTGCGGAGACCCAGTACTTC. Translated: CASRAGGAETQYF. Full variable domain (remainder filled in from reference TRBV2 and TRBJ2-5): EPEVTQTPSHQVTQMGQEVILRCVPISNHLYFYWYRQILGQKVEFLVSFYNNEISEKSEIFDDQFSVERPDGSNFTLKIRSTKLEDSAMYFCASRAGGAETQYFGPGTRLLVL.

This clonotype was recorded many times. J is TRBJ2-7 and V is TRBV11-2; TRBD1 matches at 7 bases. CDR3 length: 14 residues. Germline trimming cut 6 bases from V and 6 bases from J; bases unmatched to any gene: 11. Germline V gives CDR1 SGHAT, CDR2 FQNNGV. The CDR3 sequence is CASRGNRGRREQYF. CDR3 sequence (DNA): TGTGCCAGCAGGGGGAACAGGGGAAGGCGCGAGCAGTACTTC. The full variable domain, rest sourced from reference TRBV11-2 and TRBJ2-7, is EAGVAQSPRYKIIEKRQSVAFWCNPISGHATLYWYQQILGQGPKLLIQFQNNGVVDDSQLPKDRFSAERLKGVDSTLKIQPAKLEDSAVYLCASRGNRGRREQYFGPGTRLTVT.

The chain employs TRBV10-3 and TRBJ1-2; no clear D. Germline V gene sequence: CDR1 ENHRY, CDR2 SYGVKD. The V end was cut by 7 bases, the J end by 1 base, with 10 bases between. This CDR3 contains 13 residues. CDR3 bases: TGTGCCATCAATCCAGGAGATAACTATGGCTACACCTTC. Translating gives CAINPGDNYGYTF.

The gene calls are TRBV19 and TRBJ1-1; no definite D call. The V and J ends lost 7 bases and 5 bases respectively, with 20 bases between them. The germline V gene has CDR1 LNHDA and CDR2 SQIVND (reference sequence). The CDR3 is 15 residues long. The CDR3 nucleotides read TGTGCCAGTACCCCCTGGGAAGGCTTGGGGACTGAAGCTTTCTTT. It is translated as CASTPWEGLGTEAFF.

This chain links TRBV18 with TRBJ2-2; possible D gene TRBD2, 6 bases. Germline lookup yields CDR1 KGHSH and CDR2 LQKENI. The V and J ends lost 0 bases and 4 bases respectively, with 12 bases between them. The CDR3 extends over 16 amino acids. The CDR3, as DNA: TGTGCCAGCTCACCACCGGTCGGGAGAGGCACCGGGGAGCTGTTTTTT. It specifies CASSPPVGRGTGELFF.

V gene TRBV6-1 combines with J gene TRBJ1-1; 7 nucleotides align to TRBD1. CDR1 and CDR2 (germline): MNHNS, SASEGT. This CDR3 region has 13 residues. The V and J ends lost 7 bases and 6 bases, in that order; junction bases with no gene match: 8. The DNA of the CDR3 is TGTGCCAGCAAGCCAGACAGGGTCCCTGAAGCTTTCTTT. Amino acids: CASKPDRVPEAFF.

About this clonotype: A much more abundant neighbour one base away suggests this may be a read error. This chain connects TRBV10-3 to TRBJ1-5, with 8 bases matching TRBD1. Trimming cost V 5 bases and J 6 bases; bases outside gene matches: 12. CDR1 and CDR2 (germline): ENHRY, SYGVKD. The CDR3 totals 16 residues. The CDR3 region is CAISRSPTGEVQPQHF. The CDR3 DNA follows: TGTGCCATCAGTCGTTCCCCGACAGGGGAGGTTCAGCCCCAGCATTTT.

On this clonotype: One junction end does not reproduce the germline sequence, and a read error may be involved. This rearrangement joins TRBV20-1 to TRBJ2-7; the D gene is possibly TRBD1 (5 bases). CDR1 DFQATT and CDR2 SNEGSKA come from the germline V gene (reference sequence). This CDR3 has 16 amino acids. CDR3 protein: CSARGDGALTLYEKYF. The CDR3 nucleotides are TGCAGTGCTAGAGGGGATGGGGCCCTAACTCTCTACGAGAAGTACTTC.

About this clonotype itself: A much larger clone differs from this one at a single base, so this may be a read error. The chain is built from TRBV7-8 and TRBJ1-1, with a tentative D call TRBD1 (6 bases). Germline V gives CDR1 SGHVS, CDR2 FQNEAQ. The CDR3 length is 16 residues. CDR3 sequence reads: CASSQVGAGVGTEAFF. DNA for the CDR3: TGCGCCAGCAGCCAAGTGGGAGCAGGGGTTGGCACTGAAGCTTTCTTT.

The chain links TRBV10-3 to TRBJ2-1; D unresolved. Trimming pared 4 bases from V and 0 bases from J, leaving 10 bases between. The CDR3 totals 15 residues. From germline, CDR1 is ENHRY and CDR2 SYGVKD. The CDR3 loop is CAISAMYISYNEQFF. The CDR3 nucleotides read TGTGCCATCAGTGCGATGTACATCTCCTACAATGAGCAGTTCTTC.

The table lists this clonotype with a count of one. The junction departs from germline at one end; a sequencing error may be responsible. The chain couples TRBV10-2 to TRBJ1-1; TRBD1 is a possible D gene (5 bases). The CDR3 length is 17 residues. CDR1 WSHSY and CDR2 SAAADI come from the germline V gene. The CDR3 sequence is CATKTSTVRGENTEAFF. Written as DNA, the CDR3 is TGTGCCACCAAAACCTCCACAGTTAGGGGAGAAAACACTGAAGCTTTCTTT.